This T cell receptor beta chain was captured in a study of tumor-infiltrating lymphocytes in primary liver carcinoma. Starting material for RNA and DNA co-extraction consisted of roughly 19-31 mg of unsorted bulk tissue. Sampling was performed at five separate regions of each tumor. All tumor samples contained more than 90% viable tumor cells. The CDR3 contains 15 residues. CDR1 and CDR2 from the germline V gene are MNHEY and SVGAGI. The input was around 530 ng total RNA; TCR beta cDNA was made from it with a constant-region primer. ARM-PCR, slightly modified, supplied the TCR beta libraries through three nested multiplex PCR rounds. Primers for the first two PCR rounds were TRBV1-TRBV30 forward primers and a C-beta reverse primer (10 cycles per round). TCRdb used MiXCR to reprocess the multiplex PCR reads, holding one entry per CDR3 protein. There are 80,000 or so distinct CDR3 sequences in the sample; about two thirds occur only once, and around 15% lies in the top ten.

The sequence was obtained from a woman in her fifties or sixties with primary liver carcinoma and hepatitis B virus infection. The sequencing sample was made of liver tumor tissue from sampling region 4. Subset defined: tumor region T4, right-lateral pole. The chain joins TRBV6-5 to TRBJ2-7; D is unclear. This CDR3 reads CVNSYSVQDYHEQYF. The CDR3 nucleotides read TGTGTCAACAGTTACTCGGTCCAGGATTACCATGAGCAGTACTTC.